This T cell receptor (beta chain) derives from a study of shared clonotypes between healthy human individuals. Study-wide findings and caveats: Non-shared clonotypes displayed generation probabilities falling below those of clonotypes present in all four donors.

CDR1 SGHRS and CDR2 YFSETQ come from the germline V gene. V dropped 0 bases and J dropped 7 bases, with 8 bases sitting between them. CDR3 length: 12 residues. As regards this clone: Its antigen remains unknown.

Sequencing used immunoSEQ multiplex PCR; TCRdb keeps in-frame clones, though not all of them. The sample lists 2,100,000 or so clones, approximately 96% occurring once. The sample comprised naive CD4+ T cells sorted from blood. As for subset: CD45RA+ positively selected. The genes are TRBV5-1 and TRBJ2-7, with no clear D. This TCR was recovered from a young man in good health. CDR3 nucleotides: TGCGCCAGCAGCTTGGGAGGCTGGGAGCAGTACTTC. Amino acid sequence: CASSLGGWEQYF. The full variable domain, rest sourced from reference TRBV5-1 and TRBJ2-7, is KAGVTQTPRYLIKTRGQQVTLSCSPISGHRSVSWYQQTPGQGLQFLFEYFSETQRNKGNFPGRFSGRQFSNSRSEMNVSTLELGDSALYLCASSLGGWEQYFGPGTRLTVT.